What follows describes a single TCR beta chain. The entry originates in a study of blood T cell repertoires in COVID-19. Study-wide context: PBMCs, B-cell-depleted T cells, or T cells were the source of the cDNA or gDNA that made up the material.

Per the study methods: The assay estimated nucleated cells by amplifying reference gene primers. Measured with immunoSEQ multiplex PCR; TCRdb has only the in-frame clones, and not every one. V, J and clone size reflect that table, while D and trimming were determined from the DNA. Of about 370,000 clones in the sample, about 89% were seen once. CDR1 MNHEY and CDR2 SMNVEV come from the germline V gene (reference sequence). The J segment lost 4 bases and the V segment lost 3 bases, leaving 2 bases of the junction unmatched. This CDR3 spans 14 amino acids. Recruited during active infection, patients (from Seattle) were subsequently followed longitudinally.

This clonotype was sampled from a woman younger than 45 with COVID-19, enrolled during active disease. The chain employs TRBV27 and TRBJ1-2; the match to TRBD1 covers 10 bases. Material: peripheral blood. CDR3 sequence reads: CASSFGTGAYGYTF. The CDR3 DNA reads as TGTGCCAGCAGTTTCGGGACAGGGGCCTATGGCTACACCTTC.